What follows describes a single TCR beta chain. The table lists this clonotype with many counts. Its antigen specificity is not known. Base quality data are lacking; no much larger clone is found one base away. Spanning cysteine to phenylalanine, the CDR3 consists of 18 amino acids. Solely the CDR3 DNA is kept, with 54 bases framed from the first base. V is trimmed back by 3 bases and J by 2 bases, and the junction contains 13 bases that no gene match accounts for. As encoded in the germline V gene (reference sequence), CDR1 is MNHEY while CDR2 is SMNVEV. The data belong to a study of prognosis after radiotherapy for stage I lung cancer (dated by TCRdb to about 2021). The study in broad terms: Between early 2018 and 2019, over 15 patients with stage I NSCLC were enrolled in Nanjing, China. SBRT was delivered in 3 to 5 fractions with a biologically effective dose of at least 100 Gy, and image-guided IMRT or VMAT was used for delivery. A few patients had oligometastatic NSCLC after surgical resection of the primary tumor, and 12 to 15 had newly diagnosed primary stage I lung tumors. Concurrent therapy was not administered to any patient alongside SBRT. Ages in the cohort of about a dozen men and about six women ranged from about 50 to 84 years, with a median of 74. Every patient was deemed medically inoperable, roughly eleven because of comorbidities and 7 because they refused surgery. After SBRT, distant metastases developed in about 20% of the 19 patients at a median of around 7 months, while the remaining 15 patients had no significant progression. Peripheral blood TCR beta repertoires were profiled in stage I NSCLC patients before and after stereotactic body radiotherapy, and the repertoires were related to distant failure. Squamous cell carcinoma histology was identified in 7 or 8 patients, and adenocarcinoma histology was identified in roughly eleven patients. A total of approximately 38 blood samples from around 20 patients were sequenced, with one sample obtained before and one obtained after SBRT for each patient.

The paper as a whole reports these results and caveats: Whether the expanded TCR clones were tumor-specific was not determined. Post-SBRT Shannon entropy and its change from baseline were lower in patients who developed distant metastases; baseline Shannon entropy was not associated with metastases. The study was limited by its small cohort and short follow-up, and the findings require independent validation. Unique TCR clone counts fell after SBRT (median 10,088 before versus roughly 6,900 after; Wilcoxon paired P=0.011). TRBV and TRBJ usage frequencies reportedly differed by metastasis status, in two V genes at baseline and in fewer than 10 V and two J genes after SBRT. No adjustment for multiple comparisons was applied to any of the reported P values.

All patients had node-negative disease on CT and PET/CT, and none had a history of other malignancies or had previously received chemotherapy or radiotherapy. About 6.4 milliliters of peripheral venous blood were drawn into EDTA tubes at each of two time points. Ficoll-Paque Plus density-gradient centrifugation was used to isolate PBMCs. Right after collection, samples were kept at -80 degrees C until analysis. The TCR beta CDR3 region was amplified from genomic DNA by two rounds of multiplex PCR. The first PCR round used primers specific to each TRBV and TRBJ gene, and the primer sequences were filed in Chinese patent CN105087789A. The second PCR round used universal primers. The Roche High Pure PCR Template Preparation Kit was used to extract genomic DNA from the frozen PBMCs. The libraries underwent paired-end sequencing with 151 bp reads on an Illumina HiSeq 3000. From the authors' description of their analysis: CutAdapt was used to remove raw reads lacking the multiplex PCR primer sequences. High-quality paired reads were merged into contigs with PEAR. By alignment to reference sequences, MiXCR assigned TRB V, D and J gene segments to each contig. CDR3 sequences were clustered by base quality and sequence similarity to remove sequencing errors. Shannon entropy, normalized by the natural log of the productive TCR sequence number, served as the measure of diversity. One minus Shannon entropy divided by the natural log of the number of unique clonotypes was used as the definition of clonality. The Youden index of ROC curves was used to select progression-free survival cut-offs for repertoire metrics, and analyses were performed in R 3.5.3. Using fastp trimming at Q25 and MiXCR clonotype assembly, TCRdb reanalyzed the public sequencing data and kept in-frame beta chains. Entries that share a CDR3 protein sequence are merged under the most common genes and DNA. TCRdb's processing, not the study's, gives the V and J calls here. This sample holds more than 15,000 distinct CDR3 sequences; over 15% were observed only once. The ten largest clonotypes hold more than 35% of the sample.

This specimen consisted of PBMCs, obtained before or after stereotactic body radiation therapy (not recorded which). This receptor was taken from a donor aged 50 or older with non-small cell lung cancer. The chain employs TRBV27 and TRBJ2-1; the central 7 bases match TRBD2. The CDR3 region reads CASSLWGGAGLPYNEQFF. The DNA sequence reads TGTGCCAGCAGTTTGTGGGGGGGTGCGGGCCTACCCTACAATGAGCAGTTCTTC.